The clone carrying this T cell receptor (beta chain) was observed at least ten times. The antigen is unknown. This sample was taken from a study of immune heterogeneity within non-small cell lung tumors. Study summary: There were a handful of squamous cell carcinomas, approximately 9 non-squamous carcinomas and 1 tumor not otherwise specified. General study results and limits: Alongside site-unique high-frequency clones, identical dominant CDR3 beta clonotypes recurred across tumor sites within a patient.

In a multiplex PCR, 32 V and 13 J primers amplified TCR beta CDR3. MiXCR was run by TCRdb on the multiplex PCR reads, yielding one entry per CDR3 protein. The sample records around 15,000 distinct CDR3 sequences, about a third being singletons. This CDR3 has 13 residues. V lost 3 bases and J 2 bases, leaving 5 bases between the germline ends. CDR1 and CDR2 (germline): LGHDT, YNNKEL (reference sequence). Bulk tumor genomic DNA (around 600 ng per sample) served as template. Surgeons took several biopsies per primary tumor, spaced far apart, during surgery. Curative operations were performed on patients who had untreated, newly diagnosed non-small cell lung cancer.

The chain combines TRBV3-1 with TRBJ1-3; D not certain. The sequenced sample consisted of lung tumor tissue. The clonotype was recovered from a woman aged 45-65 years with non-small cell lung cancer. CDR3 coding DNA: TGTGCCAGCAGCCATGGTACTGGAAACACCATATATTTT. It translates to CASSHGTGNTIYF. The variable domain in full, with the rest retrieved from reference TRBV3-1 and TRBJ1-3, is DTAVSQTPKYLVTQMGNDKSIKCEQNLGHDTMYWYKQDSKKFLKIMFSYNNKELIINETVPNRFSPKSPDKAHLNLHINSLELGDSAVYFCASSHGTGNTIYFGEGSWLTVV.